This T cell receptor (beta chain) was identified during a study of blood T cells in healthy people across ages. CDR3 size: 15 residues. The V end was cut by 7 bases, the J end by 0 bases, with 15 bases between. CDR1 and CDR2 (germline): SNHLY, FYNNEI. Next came a second PCR, run for roughly 6 to 11 cycles, which used a sample-barcoded 5' primer along with a J-beta primer mix. TCRdb processed the 5' RACE reads anew with MiXCR; each CDR3 protein has one entry. The sample yields nearly 800,000 distinct CDR3 sequences, just under 25% seen once. A further study also used this sample, focusing on T cells of mothers and their children.

The origin of this receptor is a boy aged 10-17 years in good health. Sequencing input: blood. The V gene is TRBV2, the J gene TRBJ2-5; a weak D match, TRBD2 (6 bases). CDR3 DNA sequence: TGTGCCAGCACCCAAATAGGGAGGAACCAAGAGACCCAGTACTTC. It yields the protein CASTQIGRNQETQYF.